This TCR beta chain was sequenced during a study of post-analysis software for immune sequencing data. The CDR3 is made up of 15 amino acids. V was clipped by 3 bases and J by 8 bases; unmatched bases: 8. Prepared TCR beta cDNA libraries contained unique molecular identifiers. Input of roughly 0.95 to 10 million T cells yielded a few hundred thousand cDNA molecules. MiXCR was run by TCRdb on the PCR reads, yielding one entry per CDR3 protein. This table holds approximately 730,000 distinct CDR3 sequences, 30% found once. This clonotype occurred many times. Antigen: not known. General study results and limits: Strong same-batch co-clustering of samples appeared with F measure clustering. The study found TRBV5-6, TRBV5-1 and TRBV20-1 among about five TRBV segments more frequent in patients than controls. For normalized Chao1 diversity, multiple sclerosis patients scored significantly lower than controls did.

Sequencing was performed on blood. This TCR derives from a girl aged 5-17 years with multiple sclerosis. The J gene is TRBJ2-1, the V gene TRBV12-3 or TRBV12-4, with 9 bases that match TRBD1. As DNA, the CDR3 is TGTGCCAGCAGTTTTGGGACAGGGTGGGGCGATGAGCAGTTCTTC. This sequence encodes CASSFGTGWGDEQFF.